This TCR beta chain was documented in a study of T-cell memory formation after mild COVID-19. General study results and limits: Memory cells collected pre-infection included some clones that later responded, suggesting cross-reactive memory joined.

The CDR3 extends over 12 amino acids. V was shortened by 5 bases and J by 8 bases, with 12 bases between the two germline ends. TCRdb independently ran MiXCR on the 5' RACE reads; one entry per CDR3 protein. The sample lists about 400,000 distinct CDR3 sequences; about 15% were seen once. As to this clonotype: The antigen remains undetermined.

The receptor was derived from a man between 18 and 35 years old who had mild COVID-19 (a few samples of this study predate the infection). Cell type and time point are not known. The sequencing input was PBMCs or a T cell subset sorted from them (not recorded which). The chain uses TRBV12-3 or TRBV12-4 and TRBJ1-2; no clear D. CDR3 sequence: CASSRAVGGYTF. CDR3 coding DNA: TGTGCCAGCAGTCGGGCGGTCGGAGGCTACACCTTC.